This T cell receptor (beta chain) was found in a study of T cells in Graves' hyperthyroidism and ophthalmopathy. Points from the study as a whole: Researchers found most expanded thyroid clonotypes above 0.001 in blood as well.

Each diagnosis drew on symptoms, thyroxine, TRAb, thyroid ultrasound and orbital computed tomography findings. As to this clonotype: No antigen is known for it.

Amplified TCR beta CDR3 regions came from RNA transcripts. The study used the HTBI primer set for a first-round RT-PCR of the TCR CDR3. MiXCR, run by TCRdb on the multiplex PCR reads, gives a single entry per CDR3 protein. The table shows a few hundred thousand distinct CDR3 sequences, with roughly 14% occurring only once. In germline, CDR1 is SGHAT, CDR2 FQNNGV. V gave up 0 bases and J gave up 10 bases, with 16 bases separating them. The CDR3 loop spans 16 amino acids. The receptor's source is a woman aged 30 to 39 with Graves' hyperthyroidism. V and J are TRBV11-2 and TRBJ1-6; tentatively, D is TRBD1 (5 bases). The sample taken for sequencing was blood. CDR3 nucleotide sequence: TGTGCCAGCAGCTTAGATGAAGGGGCGCCTATCTCACCCCTCCACTTT. This codes for CASSLDEGAPISPLHF.